This record looks at one T cell receptor beta chain sequence and its context. Antigen unknown. The CDR3 is 15 residues long. V lost 4 bases and J 2 bases, leaving 14 bases between the germline ends. Looked up from germline, CDR1 is LGHDT and CDR2 is YNNKEL (reference sequence). Tagging with unique molecular identifiers was a feature of the TCR beta cDNA libraries. TCRdb recomputed calls from the PCR reads with MiXCR, one row per CDR3 protein. This sample has 150,000 to 200,000 distinct CDR3 sequences, with 30% to 45% found just once. The sample comes from a study of post-analysis software for immune sequencing data. Study-level findings and limits: Diversity measured as normalized Chao1 was significantly lower in multiple sclerosis patients than in controls. A handful of TRBV segments occurring more often in patients than controls included TRBV5-6, TRBV5-1 and TRBV20-1.

Sample: blood, taken after autologous hematopoietic stem cell transplantation. This clonotype was obtained from a girl aged 5-17 years with multiple sclerosis. V is TRBV3-1 and J is TRBJ1-2; unclear D gene. Here the CDR3 reads CASSPSEDINYGYTF. The CDR3 bases are TGTGCCAGCAGCCCAAGCGAGGATATCAACTATGGCTACACCTTC.